One sample yielded the 5 T cell receptor beta chains listed below, sequenced in a study of cytomegalovirus exposure and HLA in healthy donors (dated by TCRdb to between 2016 and 2019). Library method: the immunoSEQ multiplex PCR assay. For the multiplex PCR, a mixture combining 60 forward primers for TCR Vbeta segments and 13 reverse primers for TCR Jbeta segments was used. Not all clones reach the TCRdb copy of this immuneACCESS table, which keeps in-frame sequences only. Checked studies attribute under half of the gap to unresolved V genes and leave the rest unexplained. In this sample the table shows 150,000 or so clones, approximately 74% of which occur a single time. Jointly, the top ten make up under 8.5% of the sample. The sequenced sample was PBMCs. Every receptor here comes from a male donor in good health and CMV-seronegative.

This chain connects TRBV5-1 to TRBJ1-2; D may be TRBD1 (6 bases). Trimming shortened V by 4 bases and J by 4 bases, and 14 bases separated the two germline ends. This CDR3 is built from 14 residues. Germline assignment: CDR1 SGHRS and CDR2 YFSETQ. The CDR3 bases are TGCGCCAGCAGCGCAGGGGTAGCAGGCTATGGCTACACCTTC. Translating gives CASSAGVAGYGYTF.

This clone was seen only once. The chain has TRBV5-1 and TRBJ1-4; 7 bases match TRBD1. Trimming removed 0 bases from V and 3 bases from J; junction bases left unmatched: 8. The CDR3 is 17 residues long. Germline CDR1 SGHRS, CDR2 YFSETQ. Written as DNA, the CDR3 is TGCGCCAGCAGCTTGGCCGCCAGGGGGAGTTCTAATGAAAAACTGTTTTTT. Its translation: CASSLAARGSSNEKLFF.

V is TRBV28 and J is TRBJ2-7, with D possibly TRBD1 on 6 matching bases. This CDR3 spans 14 amino acids. The germline gives CDR1 MDHEN, CDR2 SYDVKM. Deletions cut 3 bases from V and 3 bases from J, with 12 bases between. Here the CDR3 DNA reads TGTGCCAGCAGTTTTGTGGCCAGGGGCTACGAGCAGTACTTC. It is translated as CASSFVARGYEQYF.

The V call is TRBV27, the J call TRBJ2-1; 9 positions agree with TRBD2. The trim removed 7 bases at V and 7 bases at J, leaving 5 bases unmatched. The CDR3 runs 13 residues. Germline CDR1 and CDR2: MNHEY and SMNVEV (reference sequence). CDR3 coding DNA: TGTGCCAGCACTGGGACTAGCTTTAATGAGCAGTTCTTC. It yields the protein CASTGTSFNEQFF.

V usage is TRBV30 and J usage is TRBJ2-1; a weak D match, TRBD1 (5 bases). Germline assignment: CDR1 GTSNPN and CDR2 SVGIG (reference sequence). Trimming cost V 4 bases and J 2 bases, with 9 bases left between them. The CDR3 totals 13 residues. The CDR3 DNA sequence: TGTGCCTGGACAGGGTGGACCTACAATGAGCAGTTCTTC. Encoded protein: CAWTGWTYNEQFF.